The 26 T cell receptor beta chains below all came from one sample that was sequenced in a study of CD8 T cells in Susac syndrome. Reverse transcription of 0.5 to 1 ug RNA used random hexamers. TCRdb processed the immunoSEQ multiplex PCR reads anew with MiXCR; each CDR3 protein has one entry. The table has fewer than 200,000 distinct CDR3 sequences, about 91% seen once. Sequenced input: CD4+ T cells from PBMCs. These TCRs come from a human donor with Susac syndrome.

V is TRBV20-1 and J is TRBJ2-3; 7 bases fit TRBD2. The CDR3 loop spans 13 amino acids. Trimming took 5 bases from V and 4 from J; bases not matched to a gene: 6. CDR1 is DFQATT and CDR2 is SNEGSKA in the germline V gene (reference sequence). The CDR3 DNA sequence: TGCAGTGCTTCCTGGGCGGGAGCAGATACGCAGTATTTT. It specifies CSASWAGADTQYF.

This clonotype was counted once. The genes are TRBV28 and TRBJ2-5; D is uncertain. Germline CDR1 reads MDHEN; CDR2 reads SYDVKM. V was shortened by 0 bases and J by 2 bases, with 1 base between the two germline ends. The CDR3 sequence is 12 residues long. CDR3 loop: CASSLWQETQYF. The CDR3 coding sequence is TGTGCCAGCAGTTTATGGCAAGAGACCCAGTACTTC.

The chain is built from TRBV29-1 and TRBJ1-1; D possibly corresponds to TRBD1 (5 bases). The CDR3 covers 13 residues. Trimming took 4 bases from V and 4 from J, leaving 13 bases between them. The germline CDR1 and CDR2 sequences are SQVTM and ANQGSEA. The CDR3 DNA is TGCAGCGTTGGGGGGGAGTTCAGCACTGAAGCTTTCTTT. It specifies CSVGGEFSTEAFF.

The CDR3 nucleotides are TGTGCCATCAGGCCGAGGACGAACACCGGGGAGCTGTTTTTT. It is translated as CAIRPRTNTGELFF. V gene TRBV10-3 combines with J gene TRBJ2-2; no clear D. The CDR3 is made up of 14 amino acids. The V gene lost 6 bases and the J gene lost 0 bases, with 8 bases spanning the gap. Germline values: CDR1 ENHRY, CDR2 SYGVKD.

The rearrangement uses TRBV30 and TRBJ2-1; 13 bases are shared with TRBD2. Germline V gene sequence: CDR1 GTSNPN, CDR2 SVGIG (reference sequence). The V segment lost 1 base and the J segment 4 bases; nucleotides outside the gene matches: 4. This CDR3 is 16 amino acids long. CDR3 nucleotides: TGTGCCTGGAGTGGGACTAGCGGGGGTTATTACAATGAGCAGTTCTTC. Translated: CAWSGTSGGYYNEQFF.

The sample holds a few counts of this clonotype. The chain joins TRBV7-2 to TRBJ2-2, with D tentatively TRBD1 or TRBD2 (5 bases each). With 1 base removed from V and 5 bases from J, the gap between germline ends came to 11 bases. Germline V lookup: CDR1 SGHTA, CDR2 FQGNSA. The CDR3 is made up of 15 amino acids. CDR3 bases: TGTGCCAGCAGCTTAGATCAGCGGACAACCGGGGAGCTGTTTTTT. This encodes CASSLDQRTTGELFF.

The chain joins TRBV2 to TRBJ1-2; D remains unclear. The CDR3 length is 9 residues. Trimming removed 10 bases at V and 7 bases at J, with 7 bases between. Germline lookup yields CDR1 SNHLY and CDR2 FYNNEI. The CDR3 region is CATSGGYTF. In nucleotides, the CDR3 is TGTGCCACAAGTGGTGGCTACACCTTC.

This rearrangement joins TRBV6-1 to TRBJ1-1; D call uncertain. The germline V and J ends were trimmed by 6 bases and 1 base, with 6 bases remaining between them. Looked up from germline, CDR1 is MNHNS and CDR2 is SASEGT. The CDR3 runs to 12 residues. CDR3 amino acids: CASSLKNTEAFF. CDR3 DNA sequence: TGTGCCAGCAGCCTCAAGAACACTGAAGCTTTCTTT.

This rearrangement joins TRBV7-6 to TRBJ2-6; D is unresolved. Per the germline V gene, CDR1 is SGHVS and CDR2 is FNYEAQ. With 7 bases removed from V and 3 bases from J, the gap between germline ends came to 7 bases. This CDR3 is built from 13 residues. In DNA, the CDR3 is TGTGCCAGCAAGGGTTATGGGGCCAACGTCCTGACTTTC. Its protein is CASKGYGANVLTF.

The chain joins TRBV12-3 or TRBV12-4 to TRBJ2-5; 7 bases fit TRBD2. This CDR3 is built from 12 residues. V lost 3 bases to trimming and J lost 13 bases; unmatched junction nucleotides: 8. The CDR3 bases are TGTGCCAGCAGTTTTCCTAGCGGCCCGGTGTACTTC. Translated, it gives CASSFPSGPVYF.

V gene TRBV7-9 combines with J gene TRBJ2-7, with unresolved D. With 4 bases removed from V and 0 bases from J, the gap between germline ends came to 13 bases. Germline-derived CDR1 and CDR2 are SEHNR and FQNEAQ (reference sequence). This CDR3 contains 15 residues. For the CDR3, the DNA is TGTGCCAGCAGCTACGCACCGAGAAGCTCCTACGAGCAGTACTTC. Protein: CASSYAPRSSYEQYF.

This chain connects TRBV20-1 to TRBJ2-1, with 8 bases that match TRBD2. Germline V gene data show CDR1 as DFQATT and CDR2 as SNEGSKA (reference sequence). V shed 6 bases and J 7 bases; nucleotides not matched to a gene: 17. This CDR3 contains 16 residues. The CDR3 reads CSAHGWDGGAYNEQFF. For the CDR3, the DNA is TGCAGTGCCCACGGTTGGGACGGGGGGGCATATAATGAGCAGTTCTTC.

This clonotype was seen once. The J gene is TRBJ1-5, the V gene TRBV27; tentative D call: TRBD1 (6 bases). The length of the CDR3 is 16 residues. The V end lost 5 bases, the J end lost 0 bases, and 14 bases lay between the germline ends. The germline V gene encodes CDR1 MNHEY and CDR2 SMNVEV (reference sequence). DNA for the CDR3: TGTGCCAGCAGTCCTAGAACGGGACATAGCAATCAGCCCCAGCATTTT. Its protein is CASSPRTGHSNQPQHF.

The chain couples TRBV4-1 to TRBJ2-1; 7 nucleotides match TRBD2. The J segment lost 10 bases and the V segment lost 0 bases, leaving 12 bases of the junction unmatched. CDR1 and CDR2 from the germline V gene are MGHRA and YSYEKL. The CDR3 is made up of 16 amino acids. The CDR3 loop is CASSQESRGSVEEQFF. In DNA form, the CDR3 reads TGCGCCAGCAGCCAAGAGAGTCGCGGGAGCGTGGAAGAGCAGTTCTTC.

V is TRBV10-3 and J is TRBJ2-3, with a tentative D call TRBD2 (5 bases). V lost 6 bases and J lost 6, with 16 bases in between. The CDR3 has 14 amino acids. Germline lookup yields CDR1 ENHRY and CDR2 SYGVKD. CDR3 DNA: TGTGCCATCAGCCGAGACCGGGATAGTGATACGCAGTATTTT. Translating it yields CAISRDRDSDTQYF.

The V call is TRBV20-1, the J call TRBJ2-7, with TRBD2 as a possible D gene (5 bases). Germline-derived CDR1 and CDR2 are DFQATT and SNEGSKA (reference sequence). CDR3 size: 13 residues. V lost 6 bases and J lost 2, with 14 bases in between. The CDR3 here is CSAQEAGPYEQYF. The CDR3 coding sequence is TGCAGTGCCCAAGAGGCGGGTCCCTACGAGCAGTACTTC.

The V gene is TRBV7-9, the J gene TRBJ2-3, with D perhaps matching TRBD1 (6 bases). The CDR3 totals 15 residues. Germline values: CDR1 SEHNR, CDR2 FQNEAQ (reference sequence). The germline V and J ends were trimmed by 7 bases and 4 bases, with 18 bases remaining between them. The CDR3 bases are TGTGCCAGCAATGTCGGGACACTCTCCGCAGATACGCAGTATTTT. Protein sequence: CASNVGTLSADTQYF.

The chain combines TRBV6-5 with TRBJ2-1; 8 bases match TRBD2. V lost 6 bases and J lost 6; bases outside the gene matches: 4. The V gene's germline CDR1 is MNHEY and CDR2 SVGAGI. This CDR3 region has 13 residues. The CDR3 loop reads CASSPGGANEQFF. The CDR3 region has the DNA TGTGCCAGCAGCCCGGGGGGGGCCAATGAGCAGTTCTTC.

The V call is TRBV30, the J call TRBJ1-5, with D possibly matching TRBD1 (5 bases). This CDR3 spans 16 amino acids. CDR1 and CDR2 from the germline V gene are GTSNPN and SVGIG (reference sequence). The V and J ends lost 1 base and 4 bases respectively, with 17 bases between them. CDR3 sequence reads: CAWSAPRGRANQPQHF. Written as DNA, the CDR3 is TGTGCCTGGAGTGCCCCCCGGGGGAGGGCTAATCAGCCCCAGCATTTT. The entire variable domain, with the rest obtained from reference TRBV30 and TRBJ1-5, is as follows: SQTIHQWPATLVQPVGSPLSLECTVEGTSNPNLYWYRQAAGRGLQLLFYSVGIGQISSEVPQNLSASRPQDRQFILSSKKLLLSDSGFYLCAWSAPRGRANQPQHFGDGTRLSIL.

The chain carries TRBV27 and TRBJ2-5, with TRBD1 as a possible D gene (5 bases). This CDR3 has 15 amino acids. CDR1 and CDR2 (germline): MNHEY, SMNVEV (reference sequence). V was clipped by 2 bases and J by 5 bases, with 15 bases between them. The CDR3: CASSLVREVQETQYF. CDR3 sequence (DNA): TGTGCCAGCAGTTTAGTCAGGGAAGTCCAGGAGACCCAGTACTTC.

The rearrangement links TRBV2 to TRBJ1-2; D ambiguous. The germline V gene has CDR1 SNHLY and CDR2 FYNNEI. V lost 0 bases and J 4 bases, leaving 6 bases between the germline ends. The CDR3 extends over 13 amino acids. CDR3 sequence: CASSEARGYGYTF. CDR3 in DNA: TGTGCCAGCAGTGAAGCCCGCGGCTATGGCTACACCTTC.

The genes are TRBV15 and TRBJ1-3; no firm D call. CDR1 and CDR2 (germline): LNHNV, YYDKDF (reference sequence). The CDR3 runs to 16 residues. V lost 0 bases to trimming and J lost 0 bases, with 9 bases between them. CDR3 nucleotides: TGTGCCACCAGCAGAGATTTCGGACTCTCTGGAAACACCATATATTTT. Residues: CATSRDFGLSGNTIYF.

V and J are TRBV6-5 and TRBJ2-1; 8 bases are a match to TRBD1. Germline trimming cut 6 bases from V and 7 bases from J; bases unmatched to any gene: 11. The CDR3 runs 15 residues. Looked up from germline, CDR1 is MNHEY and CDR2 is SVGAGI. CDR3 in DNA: TGTGCCAGCAGGGTCCGGACAGGGTATAGAAATGAGCAGTTCTTC. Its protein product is CASRVRTGYRNEQFF.

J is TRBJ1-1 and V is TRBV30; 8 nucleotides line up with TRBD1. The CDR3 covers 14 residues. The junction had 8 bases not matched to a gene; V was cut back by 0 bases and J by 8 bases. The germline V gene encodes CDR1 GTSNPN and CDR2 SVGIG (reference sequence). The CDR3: CAWSVGGQGKEAFF. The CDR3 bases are TGTGCCTGGAGTGTAGGAGGACAGGGTAAGGAAGCTTTCTTT.

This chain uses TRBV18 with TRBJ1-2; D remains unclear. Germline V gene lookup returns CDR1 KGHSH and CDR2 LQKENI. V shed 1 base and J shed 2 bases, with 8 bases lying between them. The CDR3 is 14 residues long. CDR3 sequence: CASSPLEGNYGYTF. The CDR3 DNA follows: TGTGCCAGCTCACCACTCGAAGGGAACTATGGCTACACCTTC.

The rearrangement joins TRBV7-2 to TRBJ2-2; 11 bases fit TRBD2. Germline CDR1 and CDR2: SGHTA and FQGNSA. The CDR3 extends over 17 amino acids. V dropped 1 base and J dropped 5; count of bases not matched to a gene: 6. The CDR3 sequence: CASSLGPSGGPTGELFF. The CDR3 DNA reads TGTGCCAGCAGCTTAGGCCCTAGCGGGGGGCCAACCGGGGAGCTGTTTTTT.